This TCR beta chain was sequenced during a study of blood T cell repertoires in COVID-19. Background on the study: The United States, Italy and Spain provided the acute and convalescent COVID-19 samples.

CDR1 and CDR2 from the germline V gene are MNHEY and SVGAGI. This CDR3 has 13 amino acids. Trimming took off 4 bases at V and 0 bases at J, with 6 bases between the two ends. How the authors handled the data: Amplifying reference gene primers gave estimates of nucleated cell counts. The assay was immunoSEQ multiplex PCR, and TCRdb's table has in-frame clones only and misses some. That table furnishes V, J and clone size, whereas the DNA furnished D and trimming. The sample lists 250,000 to 300,000 clones, about 73% occurring once. The specimen sequenced was peripheral blood. This sequence originates from a woman over 75 with acute or convalescent COVID-19. The chain joins TRBV6-5 to TRBJ1-1; no clear D gene. The CDR3 sequence: CASSSSMNTEAFF. The CDR3 nucleotides read TGTGCCAGCAGTTCTAGTATGAACACTGAAGCTTTCTTT.